The 15 T cell receptor beta chains in this list originate from one sample, sequenced in a study of control samples from healthy donors and cancer patients. The data were produced by immunoSEQ multiplex PCR, yet TCRdb's version contains in-frame clones alone and is incomplete. The sample has some 130,000 clones, roughly 94% seen once. The sample comprised blood. Receptors were obtained from a man younger than 45 in good health.

The CDR3 sequence is CASSRTDNTEAFF. The CDR3, as DNA: TGTGCCAGCAGCCGGACAGACAACACTGAAGCTTTCTTT. This chain connects TRBV5-6 to TRBJ1-1; TRBD1 might be the D (6 bases). The length of the CDR3 is 13 residues. In germline, CDR1 is SGHDT, CDR2 YYEEEE. V was cut by 4 bases and J by 2 bases, with 9 bases left in between.

This clone occurred once. This sample also contains other DNA sequences that code for the same CDR3. This sequence joins TRBV27 and TRBJ1-2; TRBD1 matches at 8 bases. This CDR3 contains 13 residues. CDR1 is MNHEY and CDR2 is SMNVEV in the germline V gene (reference sequence). V trimming: 2 bases; J trimming: 5 bases; junction bases outside the gene matches: 1. CDR3 sequence: CASSLRQGYGYTF. DNA of the CDR3: TGTGCCAGCAGTTTAAGACAGGGGTATGGCTACACCTTC.

This clone was counted a single time. This chain joins TRBV12-3 or TRBV12-4 and TRBJ2-7; no reliable D call. The CDR3 totals 13 residues. Trimming cost V 4 bases and J 1 base, with 8 bases left between them. The CDR3: CASSSYTSYEQYF. The CDR3 coding sequence is TGTGCCAGCAGTTCATACACGTCCTACGAGCAGTACTTC.

The V call is TRBV7-9, the J call TRBJ1-2; no clear D. CDR1 is SEHNR and CDR2 is FQNEAQ in the germline V gene (reference sequence). CDR3 length: 16 amino acids. Deletions cut 11 bases from V and 8 bases from J, with 30 bases between. For the CDR3, the DNA is TGTGCCGGAGTTACGGACGGAGATTACCTCTTGTCGGGCTACACCTTC. Protein sequence: CAGVTDGDYLLSGYTF.

The V gene is TRBV28, the J gene TRBJ1-2; unclear D gene. The CDR3 has 17 residues. V was cut by 6 bases and J by 4 bases, with 24 bases left in between. CDR1 and CDR2 (germline): MDHEN, SYDVKM. In DNA, the CDR3 is TGTGCCAGCAGCTCAAGCGGGTCTTTGCCCTGGGGCTATGGCTACACCTTC. This sequence encodes CASSSSGSLPWGYGYTF.

The chain joins TRBV7-3 to TRBJ1-1; D unclear. Germline V lookup: CDR1 SGHTA, CDR2 FQGTGA. The CDR3 loop spans 14 amino acids. Trimming removed 5 bases at V and 4 bases at J, with 14 bases between. CDR3: CASSPKGWITEAFF. For the CDR3, the DNA is TGTGCCAGCAGCCCAAAAGGATGGATCACTGAAGCTTTCTTT. Looking up the rest from reference TRBV7-3 and TRBJ1-1 gives the full variable domain: GAGVSQTPSNKVTEKGKYVELRCDPISGHTALYWYRQSLGQGPEFLIYFQGTGAADDSGLPNDRFFAVRPEGSVSTLKIQRTERGDSAVYLCASSPKGWITEAFFGQGTRLTVV.

The CDR3 bases are TGTGCCAGCAGTCCCGGGACTAGCGGATACAATGAGCAGTTCTTC. Residues: CASSPGTSGYNEQFF. This rearrangement joins TRBV3-1 (or the pseudogene TRBV3-2) to TRBJ2-1; TRBD2 matches 11 bases. The germline gives CDR1 LGHDT, CDR2 YNNKEL (reference sequence). The CDR3 totals 15 residues. V lost 6 bases and J lost 4; bases outside the gene matches: 5.

For this clone: Different DNA sequences within this sample yield the same CDR3. The chain has TRBV11-2 and TRBJ2-7; 7 bases agree with TRBD1. Looked up from germline, CDR1 is SGHAT and CDR2 is FQNNGV. This CDR3 is built from 14 residues. The ends lost 1 base at V and 2 bases at J; junction bases unmatched: 2. CDR3 protein: CASSLGTGAYEQYF. The CDR3 DNA reads TGTGCCAGCAGCTTAGGAACAGGGGCCTACGAGCAGTACTTC.

CDR3: CASSHLAGEYNEQFF. The CDR3 DNA reads as TGCGCCAGCAGTCATCTAGCGGGGGAATACAATGAGCAGTTCTTC. The rearrangement links TRBV4-1 to TRBJ2-1, with TRBD2 identical over 10 bases. Per the germline V gene, CDR1 is MGHRA and CDR2 is YSYEKL. Trimming at V came to 6 bases and at J to 4 bases, leaving 6 bases not matched to a gene. This CDR3 spans 15 amino acids.

This clone has only one observation. This sequence joins TRBV21-1 and TRBJ2-1; the table calls TRBD2, which could not be checked here. TRBV21-1 has pseudogene status. The CDR3 is made up of 9 amino acids. CDR3 loop: CARRDEQFF. CDR3 coding DNA: TGTGCCAGGAGGGATGAGCAGTTCTTC.

The genes are TRBV3-1 (or the pseudogene TRBV3-2) and TRBJ2-3; 9 positions match TRBD2. V lost 1 base and J lost 5; bases outside the gene matches: 4. Looked up from germline, CDR1 is LGHDT and CDR2 is YNNKEL (reference sequence). The CDR3 loop spans 15 amino acids. This chain's CDR3 is CASSQAAGGRDTQYF. Here the CDR3 DNA reads TGTGCCAGCAGCCAAGCCGCGGGGGGGCGAGATACGCAGTATTTT.

The rearrangement uses TRBV5-4 and TRBJ2-7, with 9 bases identical to TRBD2. Germline lookup yields CDR1 SGHNT and CDR2 YYREEE (reference sequence). V trimming: 4 bases; J trimming: 0 bases; junction bases outside the gene matches: 5. The CDR3 is 15 amino acids. The CDR3: CASSQGLAFSYEQYF. CDR3 DNA: TGTGCCAGCAGCCAGGGACTAGCCTTCTCCTACGAGCAGTACTTC.

This clone was seen a few times. As DNA, the CDR3 is TGTGCCAGCAGTTACGGGGGAAGGAATGAAGCTTTCTTT. Protein product: CASSYGGRNEAFF. The chain uses TRBV6-5 and TRBJ1-1; maybe TRBD1 (5 bases). With 2 bases removed from V and 7 bases from J, the gap between germline ends came to 11 bases. The CDR3 is 13 residues long. The germline CDR1 and CDR2 sequences are MNHEY and SVGAGI.

The chain employs TRBV27 and TRBJ1-6, with D unclear. V was clipped by 3 bases and J by 7 bases, with 10 bases between them. The germline V gene has CDR1 MNHEY and CDR2 SMNVEV (reference sequence). This CDR3 has 14 amino acids. The CDR3 DNA sequence: TGTGCCAGCAGTTTTTACAGTAACAATTCACCCCTCCACTTT. The encoded protein is CASSFYSNNSPLHF.

The chain recombines TRBV5-1 with TRBJ2-3, with D unclear. Trimming pared 4 bases from V and 0 bases from J, leaving 12 bases between. This CDR3 contains 15 residues. Germline V CDR1 and CDR2: SGHRS, YFSETQ. CDR3 nucleotide sequence: TGCGCCAGCAGCCTCCGGGTCATAAGCACAGATACGCAGTATTTT. Translating gives CASSLRVISTDTQYF.